Sequencing of this TCR beta chain was carried out in a study of blood T cell repertoires in COVID-19 (dated by TCRdb to the early 2020s). In terms of the full investigation: Collaborator samples came from the United States, Italy and Spain and covered acute and convalescent phases of COVID-19. The prospective study material was composed of cDNA or gDNA derived from T cells, B-cell-depleted T cells, or PBMCs. The sample metadata nearly always contained a de-identified subject ID, COVID-19 status, age in years and sex. Samples were obtained from the ongoing ImmuneRACE study (first 160 participants) and from roughly 1,300 subjects provided by 6 global collaborators. The repertoires were made available in a free public database intended to serve as a resource for research on the immune response to SARS-CoV-2. HLA class I and class II types, where available, came from metadata supplied by the sample provider rather than from assay-based typing. The dataset comprised deeply sampled blood TCRbeta repertoires from subjects exposed to, actively infected with, or recovered from COVID-19. The study at large found these results: Clinical and demographic metadata were provided uncurated, with the amount varying by source and participant.

In Seattle, one collaborating source enrolled patients while the infection was active and tracked those patients longitudinally over the course of disease. Each collaborating institution followed its own protocols to collect whole blood in K2EDTA tubes. For TCRbeta analysis, collaborators shipped samples as frozen whole blood, isolated PBMCs, or DNA extracted from either of those sample types. With regard to this clone: No cognate antigen has been identified for it. Per-base qualities were not stored, and no clone one base away is much larger.

The CDR3 runs 16 amino acids, cysteine and phenylalanine included. The read is trimmed to its CDR3 DNA, 48 bases read in frame from base 1. The junction shows trimming of 2 bases on V and 0 bases on J, plus 11 bases between the germline ends. Sequences MNHNS (CDR1) and SASEGT (CDR2) are obtained from the germline V gene. The immunoSEQ Assay, a bias-controlled multiplex PCR, was used to amplify TCRbeta CDR3 regions from genomic DNA. Concerning the study's data processing: Nucleated cell counts per sample were estimated from amplification of reference gene primers within the assay. Sequence reads were collapsed and filtered to measure the absolute abundance of every unique TCRbeta CDR3 rearrangement. For each sample, productive Simpson clonality was calculated by taking the square root of Simpson's diversity index across productive rearrangements. TCRdb holds this immuneACCESS table with in-frame rearrangements only. Some clones are missing; in checked studies, unresolved V genes explain under half, and the rest has no known cause. Clone size and the V and J calls come from that table; the DNA yielded D and trimming. The sample table records fewer than 650,000 clones; about 88% of these occur just once. About 8% of the sample belongs to the ten largest clones.

The V gene is TRBV6-1 and the J gene is TRBJ1-3; no D segment can be confidently identified. Sequenced: peripheral blood. The source of this sequence is a woman aged 45-65 years with COVID-19, enrolled during active disease. The nucleotides read TGTGCCAGCAGTGAAAGCGCAGCCAGCTCTGGAAACACCATATATTTT. Its amino acids are CASSESAASSGNTIYF.